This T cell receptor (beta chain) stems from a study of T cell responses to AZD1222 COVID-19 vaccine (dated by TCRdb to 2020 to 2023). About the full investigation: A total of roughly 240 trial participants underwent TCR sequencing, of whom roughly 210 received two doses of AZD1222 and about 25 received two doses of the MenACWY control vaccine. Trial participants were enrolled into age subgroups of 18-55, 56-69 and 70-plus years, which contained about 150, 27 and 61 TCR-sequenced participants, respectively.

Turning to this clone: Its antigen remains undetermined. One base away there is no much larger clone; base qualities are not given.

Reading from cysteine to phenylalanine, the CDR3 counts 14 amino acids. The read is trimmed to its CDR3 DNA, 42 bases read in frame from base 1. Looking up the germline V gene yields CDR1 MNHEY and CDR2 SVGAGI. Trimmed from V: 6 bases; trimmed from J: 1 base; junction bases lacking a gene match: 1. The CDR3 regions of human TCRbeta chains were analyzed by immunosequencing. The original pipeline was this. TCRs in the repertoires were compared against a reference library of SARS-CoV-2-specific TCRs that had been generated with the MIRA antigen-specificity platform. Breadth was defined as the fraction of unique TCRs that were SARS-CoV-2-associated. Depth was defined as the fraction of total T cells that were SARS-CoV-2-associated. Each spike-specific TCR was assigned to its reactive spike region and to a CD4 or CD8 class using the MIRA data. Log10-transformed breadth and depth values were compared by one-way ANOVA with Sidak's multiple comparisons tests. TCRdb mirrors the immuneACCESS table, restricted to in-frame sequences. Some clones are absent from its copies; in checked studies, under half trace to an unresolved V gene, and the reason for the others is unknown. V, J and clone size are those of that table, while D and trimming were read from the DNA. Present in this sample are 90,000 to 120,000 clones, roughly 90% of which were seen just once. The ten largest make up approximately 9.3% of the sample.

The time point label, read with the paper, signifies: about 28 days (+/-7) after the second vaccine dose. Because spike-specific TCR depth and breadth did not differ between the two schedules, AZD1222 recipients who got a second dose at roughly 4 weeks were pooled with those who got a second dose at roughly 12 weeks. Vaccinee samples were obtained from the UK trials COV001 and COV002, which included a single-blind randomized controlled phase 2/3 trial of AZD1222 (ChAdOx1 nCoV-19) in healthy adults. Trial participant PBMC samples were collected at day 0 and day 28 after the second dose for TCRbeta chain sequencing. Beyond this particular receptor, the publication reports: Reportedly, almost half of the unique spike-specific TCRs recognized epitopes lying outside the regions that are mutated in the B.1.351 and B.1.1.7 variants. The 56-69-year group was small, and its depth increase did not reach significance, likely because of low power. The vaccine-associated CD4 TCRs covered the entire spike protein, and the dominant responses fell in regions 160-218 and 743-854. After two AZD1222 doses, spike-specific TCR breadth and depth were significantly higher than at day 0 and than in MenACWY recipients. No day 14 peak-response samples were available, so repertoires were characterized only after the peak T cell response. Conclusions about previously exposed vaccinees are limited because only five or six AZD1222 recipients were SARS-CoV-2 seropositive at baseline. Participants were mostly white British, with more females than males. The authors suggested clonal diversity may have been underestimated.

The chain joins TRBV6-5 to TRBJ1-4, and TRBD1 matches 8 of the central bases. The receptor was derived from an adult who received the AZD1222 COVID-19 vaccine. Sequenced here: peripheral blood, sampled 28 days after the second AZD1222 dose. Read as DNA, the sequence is TGTGCCAGCAGCGGACAGGGAACTAATGAAAAACTGTTTTTT. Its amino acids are CASSGQGTNEKLFF.